These 25 T cell receptor beta chains share one sample of origin, sequenced in a study of CD8+CD57+ T cells in acquired aplastic anemia. Genomic DNA was employed as the template in profiling TCR beta VDJ and CDR3. TCRdb reanalysed the reads using MiXCR and keeps one entry per CDR3 protein. The sample shows 160,000 or so distinct CDR3 sequences, around 52% of them seen only once. CD8+CD57+ cell expansion, shown by flow cytometry, had occurred in the patients selected for sequencing. Sequenced material: sorted CD4+, CD8+, or CD8+CD57+ T cells (not recorded which) from PBMCs. Receptors originate from a human donor with aplastic anemia.

This chain joins TRBV5-4 and TRBJ1-6; maybe TRBD1 (6 bases). Germline values: CDR1 SGHNT, CDR2 YYREEE (reference sequence). The CDR3 totals 16 residues. Trimming pared 0 bases from V and 7 bases from J, leaving 14 bases between. For the CDR3, the DNA is TGTGCCAGCAGCTTGGTGGTGGGGGCCATCAATTCACCCCTCCACTTT. It yields the protein CASSLVVGAINSPLHF. The variable domain in full, completed from reference TRBV5-4 and TRBJ1-6, reads ETGVTQSPTHLIKTRGQQVTLRCSSQSGHNTVSWYQQALGQGPQFIFQYYREEENGRGNFPPRFSGLQFPNYSSELNVNALELDDSALYLCASSLVVGAINSPLHFGNGTRLTVT.

The J gene is TRBJ2-1, the V gene TRBV6-4, with unresolved D. CDR1 MRHNA and CDR2 SNTAGT come from the germline V gene. This CDR3 spans 13 amino acids. V lost 2 bases to trimming and J lost 4 bases, with 6 bases between them. CDR3: CASSDDRYNEQFF. The CDR3 DNA reads TGTGCCAGCAGTGACGATAGATACAATGAGCAGTTCTTC.

This clonotype has a count of ten or more. The chain employs TRBV9 and TRBJ1-1, with D unresolved. The CDR3 is 14 residues long. Trimming took 1 base from V and 1 from J, leaving 8 bases between them. Per germline, CDR1 SGDLS and CDR2 YYNGEE. The CDR3 DNA is TGTGCCAGCAGCGTATCGGGTGAGAACACTGAAGCTTTCTTT. This encodes CASSVSGENTEAFF.

The chain carries TRBV12-3 or TRBV12-4 and TRBJ1-2, with D possibly being TRBD1 (5 bases). The V gene lost 5 bases and the J gene lost 7 bases, with 17 bases spanning the gap. The CDR3 runs 14 residues. The CDR3 loop is CASSRDDVWGGYTF. In DNA, the CDR3 is TGTGCCAGCAGTCGGGACGACGTCTGGGGTGGCTACACCTTC.

Only one count was recorded for this clonotype. The rearrangement uses TRBV7-2 and TRBJ1-1; D call uncertain. The CDR3 is made up of 15 amino acids. CDR1 and CDR2 from the germline V gene are SGHTA and FQGNSA. V was shortened by 1 base and J by 1 base, with 10 bases between the two germline ends. The DNA for the CDR3 is TGTGCCAGCAGCTTAGTGGATAGGCAGAACACTGAAGCTTTCTTT. It encodes CASSLVDRQNTEAFF.

This clonotype was seen repeatedly, ten times or more. The CDR3 DNA is TGTGCCAGCAGTTATGGGTATGAGCAGTTCTTC. Its translation: CASSYGYEQFF. The V and J genes are TRBV6-5 and TRBJ2-1; no firm D call. V was cut by 3 bases and J by 8 bases, with 5 bases left in between. Germline-derived CDR1 and CDR2 are MNHEY and SVGAGI. CDR3 length: 11 residues.

This chain joins TRBV29-1 and TRBJ2-2; no clear D. V lost 6 bases to trimming and J lost 5 bases, with 16 bases between them. CDR1 is SQVTM, CDR2 ANQGSEA, per germline. The CDR3 sequence is 14 residues long. The CDR3 loop is CSVAQGRPTGELFF. The CDR3 nucleotides are TGCAGCGTGGCCCAAGGCCGACCGACCGGGGAGCTGTTTTTT.

The CDR3 loop is CAISDLDRGSTDTQYF. For the CDR3, the DNA is TGTGCCATCAGTGATCTAGACAGGGGAAGCACAGATACGCAGTATTTT. J is TRBJ2-3 and V is TRBV10-3; TRBD1 agrees at 8 bases. Trimming cost V 3 bases and J 0 bases; bases outside gene matches: 5. The germline V gene encodes CDR1 ENHRY and CDR2 SYGVKD. The CDR3 sequence is 16 residues long.

The rearrangement joins TRBV7-8 to TRBJ2-3; D not resolved. This CDR3 has 13 amino acids. Trimming took 5 bases from V and 2 from J, leaving 8 bases between them. Germline V lookup: CDR1 SGHVS, CDR2 FQNEAQ. CDR3 loop: CASSPRPTDTQYF. The DNA of the CDR3 is TGTGCCAGCAGCCCCCGCCCCACAGATACGCAGTATTTT.

This chain connects TRBV30 to TRBJ1-2; a weak D match, TRBD1 (5 bases). CDR1 and CDR2 (germline): GTSNPN, SVGIG (reference sequence). V lost 1 base and J lost 4, with 13 bases in between. This CDR3 is built from 14 residues. CDR3 region: CAWSAGGEIYGYTF. The DNA for the CDR3 is TGTGCCTGGAGTGCGGGGGGGGAGATCTATGGCTACACCTTC.

Comment on this clonotype: A clone one base away is much larger, so this may be a read error. The chain is built from TRBV6-1 and TRBJ2-7; D gene unclear. CDR3 length: 14 residues. V was clipped by 8 bases and J by 7 bases, with 21 bases between them. Germline values: CDR1 MNHNS, CDR2 SASEGT. CDR3 amino acids: CASVLGPPYNEQYF. As DNA, the CDR3 is TGTGCCAGCGTGTTAGGGCCCCCCTACAATGAGCAGTACTTC.

In this sample, this clonotype turned up many times. This rearrangement joins TRBV12-3 or TRBV12-4 to TRBJ2-6; 7 nucleotides match TRBD1. CDR3 length: 16 residues. The ends lost 5 bases at V and 2 bases at J; junction bases unmatched: 6. In DNA form, the CDR3 reads TGTGCCAGCAGTCCAAGAGACAGGGCTGGGGCCAACGTCCTGACTTTC. Translating it yields CASSPRDRAGANVLTF.

This chain links TRBV20-1 with TRBJ1-1; D gene unclear. This CDR3 contains 13 residues. Trimming pared 0 bases from V and 2 bases from J, leaving 7 bases between. Germline CDR1 and CDR2: DFQATT and SNEGSKA (reference sequence). The DNA for the CDR3 is TGCAGTGCTAGAGACAACAGAAACACTGAAGCTTTCTTT. This sequence encodes CSARDNRNTEAFF.

Comment on this clonotype: One base away lies a much larger clone, so this may be a sequencing read error. The rearrangement uses TRBV20-1 and TRBJ1-5; maybe TRBD1 (5 bases). This CDR3 is 15 amino acids long. The germline V gene has CDR1 DFQATT and CDR2 SNEGSKA (reference sequence). CDR3 nucleotides: TGCAGTGCTAGAGATTTGATGGGGGAGAGGGTGCCCCCGCATTTT. This codes for CSARDLMGERVPPHF.

V and J are TRBV25-1 and TRBJ2-3; 12 bases are a match to TRBD2. The CDR3 is 17 amino acids. The J segment lost 2 bases and the V segment lost 1 base, leaving 4 bases of the junction unmatched. Germline CDR1 reads MGHDK; CDR2 reads SYGVNS. The CDR3 here is CASSELTSGSSTDTQYF. In DNA form, the CDR3 reads TGTGCCAGCAGTGAATTGACTAGCGGGAGCTCCACAGATACGCAGTATTTT.

The genes are TRBV7-9 and TRBJ1-2; D gene unclear. The CDR3 has 12 amino acids. Per germline, CDR1 SEHNR and CDR2 FQNEAQ (reference sequence). The V end lost 7 bases, the J end lost 8 bases, and 14 bases lay between the germline ends. The CDR3 DNA sequence: TGTGCCAGCACCTCGAATCCCCAAGGCTACACCTTC. This sequence encodes CASTSNPQGYTF.

This clonotype was seen ten or more times. The chain uses TRBV6-1 and TRBJ1-1; perhaps TRBD1 as D (5 bases). Germline V CDR1 and CDR2: MNHNS, SASEGT. This CDR3 region has 13 residues. The V gene lost 6 bases and the J gene lost 7 bases, with 15 bases spanning the gap. In DNA form, the CDR3 reads TGTGCCAGCAGCTCGGGACGCCAGATTGAAGCTTTCTTT. Protein sequence: CASSSGRQIEAFF.

This chain connects TRBV4-2 to TRBJ1-1, with unresolved D. Germline assignment: CDR1 LGHNA and CDR2 YNFKEQ. V dropped 4 bases and J dropped 1 base, with 7 bases sitting between them. There are 13 residues in the CDR3. The CDR3 bases are TGTGCCAGCAGCCCGATGGGGAACACTGAAGCTTTCTTT. It specifies CASSPMGNTEAFF.

This rearrangement joins TRBV6-1 to TRBJ1-6, with D possibly TRBD1 on 6 matching bases. Germline values: CDR1 MNHNS, CDR2 SASEGT. The CDR3 runs to 16 residues. Trimming shortened V by 5 bases and J by 9 bases, and 20 bases separated the two germline ends. The CDR3 region has the DNA TGTGCCAGCAGTCCCCTCGGGGGCCGAGGGGGTTCACCCCTCCACTTT. Its protein is CASSPLGGRGGSPLHF.

This clonotype appeared a few times. The rearrangement joins TRBV7-3 to TRBJ1-1; D perhaps matches TRBD1 (6 bases). Germline lookup yields CDR1 SGHTA and CDR2 FQGTGA. Trimming took 1 base from V and 1 from J, leaving 7 bases between them. The CDR3 has 14 residues. CDR3 residues: CASSLMGQNTEAFF. The CDR3 DNA sequence: TGTGCCAGCAGCTTAATGGGACAGAACACTGAAGCTTTCTTT.

This clonotype was observed a few times. This chain links TRBV9 with TRBJ2-5; D is unresolved. The V gene's germline CDR1 is SGDLS and CDR2 YYNGEE. This CDR3 region has 15 residues. Deletions cut 3 bases from V and 3 bases from J, with 15 bases between. The CDR3 bases are TGTGCCAGCAGCGGCCCTTTCCGTGGAAAAGAGACCCAGTACTTC. Its translation is CASSGPFRGKETQYF. The entire variable domain, with the rest obtained from reference TRBV9 and TRBJ2-5, is as follows: DSGVTQTPKHLITATGQRVTLRCSPRSGDLSVYWYQQSLDQGLQFLIQYYNGEERAKGNILERFSAQQFPDLHSELNLSSLELGDSALYFCASSGPFRGKETQYFGPGTRLLVL.

The genes are TRBV20-1 and TRBJ1-1; D possibly corresponds to TRBD1 (6 bases). V shed 7 bases and J shed 10 bases, with 22 bases lying between them. Germline CDR1 DFQATT, CDR2 SNEGSKA (reference sequence). This CDR3 spans 13 amino acids. CDR3 residues: CSVEGVGFGRAFF. CDR3 coding DNA: TGCAGTGTCGAGGGGGTTGGGTTCGGTCGAGCTTTCTTT.

This clonotype has just a few counts. V gene TRBV28 combines with J gene TRBJ2-7, with D maybe TRBD2 (5 bases). Between the trimmed V and J ends, which lost 4 bases and 4 bases, there was a span of 17 bases. Germline values: CDR1 MDHEN, CDR2 SYDVKM. The CDR3 contains 15 residues. The CDR3 nucleotides are TGTGCCAGCAGTTCCTCGACTAACGGCGTATACGAGCAGTACTTC. Protein product: CASSSSTNGVYEQYF.

This clonotype was recorded many times. The rearrangement links TRBV7-9 to TRBJ1-4; D ambiguous. This CDR3 comprises 15 residues. The germline V gene has CDR1 SEHNR and CDR2 FQNEAQ (reference sequence). V lost 5 bases to trimming and J lost 0 bases, with 10 bases between them. The CDR3 sequence is CASSRLNTTNEKLFF. The CDR3, as DNA: TGTGCCAGCAGCCGCCTTAATACAACTAATGAAAAACTGTTTTTT.

This clonotype showed up many times. The chain employs TRBV7-3 and TRBJ2-1, with D uncertain. Between the trimmed V and J ends, which lost 1 base and 7 bases, there was a span of 17 bases. CDR1 SGHTA and CDR2 FQGTGA come from the germline V gene. There are 16 residues in the CDR3. CDR3 sequence: CASSLSTPRGRNEQFF. For the CDR3, the DNA is TGTGCCAGCAGCTTAAGTACACCGAGAGGCAGGAATGAGCAGTTCTTC.